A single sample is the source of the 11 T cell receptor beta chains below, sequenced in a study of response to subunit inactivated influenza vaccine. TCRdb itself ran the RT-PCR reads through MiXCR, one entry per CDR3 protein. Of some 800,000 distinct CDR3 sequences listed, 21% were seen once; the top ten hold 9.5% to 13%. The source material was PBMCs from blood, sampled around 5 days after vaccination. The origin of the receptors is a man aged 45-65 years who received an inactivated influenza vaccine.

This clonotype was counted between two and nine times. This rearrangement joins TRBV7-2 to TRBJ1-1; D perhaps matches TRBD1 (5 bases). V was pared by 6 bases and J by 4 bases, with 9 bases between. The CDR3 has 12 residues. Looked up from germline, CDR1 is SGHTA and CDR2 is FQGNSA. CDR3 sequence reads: CASRRGSTEAFF. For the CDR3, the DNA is TGTGCCAGCAGAAGGGGTTCCACTGAAGCTTTCTTT.

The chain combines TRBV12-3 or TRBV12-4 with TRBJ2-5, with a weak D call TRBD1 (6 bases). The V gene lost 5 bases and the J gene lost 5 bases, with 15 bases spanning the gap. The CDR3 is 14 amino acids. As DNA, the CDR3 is TGTGCCAGCAGTCCGGGACACTTGGGGGAGACCCAGTACTTC. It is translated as CASSPGHLGETQYF.

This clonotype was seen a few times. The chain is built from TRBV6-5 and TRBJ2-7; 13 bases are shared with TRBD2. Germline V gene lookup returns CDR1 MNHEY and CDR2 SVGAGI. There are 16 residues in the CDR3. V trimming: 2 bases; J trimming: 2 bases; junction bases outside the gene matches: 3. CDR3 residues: CASSYRLAGGPYEQYF. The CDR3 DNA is TGTGCCAGCAGTTACCGACTAGCGGGAGGTCCCTACGAGCAGTACTTC.

CDR3 nucleotides: TGTGCCAGCAGGCCTGATGGTTGGTCGCCTACCGAGCAGTACTTC. Amino acids: CASRPDGWSPTEQYF. The chain has TRBV2 and TRBJ2-7; D is uncertain. Germline loops: CDR1 SNHLY, CDR2 FYNNEI. This CDR3 has 15 residues. Trimming took 6 bases from V and 6 from J, leaving 21 bases between them.

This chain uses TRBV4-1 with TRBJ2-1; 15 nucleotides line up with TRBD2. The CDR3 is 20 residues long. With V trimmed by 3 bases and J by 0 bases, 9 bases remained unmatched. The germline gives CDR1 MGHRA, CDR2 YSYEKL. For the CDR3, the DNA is TGCGCCAGCAGCCAGGCCGGGACTAGCGGGGGGCCCCCCTCCTACAATGAGCAGTTCTTC. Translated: CASSQAGTSGGPPSYNEQFF.

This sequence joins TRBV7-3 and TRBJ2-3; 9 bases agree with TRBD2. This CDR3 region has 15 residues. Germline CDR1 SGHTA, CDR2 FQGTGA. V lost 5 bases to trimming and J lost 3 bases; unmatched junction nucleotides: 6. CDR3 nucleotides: TGTGCCAGCAGCCCTTTAGCGGGAGCGACAGATACGCAGTATTTT. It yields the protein CASSPLAGATDTQYF.

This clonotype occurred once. CDR3 sequence (DNA): TGTGCCAGCAGTCCAGACCCGGGACAGTCCTACGAGCAGTACTTC. Translating gives CASSPDPGQSYEQYF. The chain links TRBV12-3 or TRBV12-4 to TRBJ2-7; 7 bases fit TRBD1. The CDR3 is 15 amino acids. With V trimmed by 5 bases and J by 1 base, 8 bases remained unmatched.

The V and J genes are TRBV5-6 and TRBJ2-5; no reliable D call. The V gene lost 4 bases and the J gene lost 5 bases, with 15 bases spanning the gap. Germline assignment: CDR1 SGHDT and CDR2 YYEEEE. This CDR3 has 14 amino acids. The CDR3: CASSAFPAHETQYF. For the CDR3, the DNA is TGTGCCAGCAGCGCCTTTCCGGCCCACGAGACCCAGTACTTC.

Here the CDR3 reads CASSGGGTGGPASGYTF. Here the CDR3 DNA reads TGTGCCAGCAGCGGGGGGGGGACAGGGGGCCCCGCATCTGGCTACACCTTC. This rearrangement joins TRBV2 to TRBJ1-2; 12 positions match TRBD1. After removal of 6 bases from V and 7 bases from J, the junction contained 15 bases not matched to a gene. Germline CDR1 reads SNHLY; CDR2 reads FYNNEI. The CDR3 totals 17 residues.

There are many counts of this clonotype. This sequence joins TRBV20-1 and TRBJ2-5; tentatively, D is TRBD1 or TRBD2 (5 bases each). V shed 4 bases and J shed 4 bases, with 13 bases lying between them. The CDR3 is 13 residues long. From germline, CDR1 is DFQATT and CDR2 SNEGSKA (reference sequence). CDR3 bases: TGCAGTGCTATCCGGGGCGGTGGAGAGACCCAGTACTTC. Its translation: CSAIRGGGETQYF.

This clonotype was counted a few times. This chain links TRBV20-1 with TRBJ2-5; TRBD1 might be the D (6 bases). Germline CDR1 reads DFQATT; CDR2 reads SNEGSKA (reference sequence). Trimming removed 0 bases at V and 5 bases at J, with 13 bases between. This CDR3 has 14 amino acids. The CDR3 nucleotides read TGCAGTGCTAGAGATTCGGGACACGCCGAGACCCAGTACTTC. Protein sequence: CSARDSGHAETQYF.